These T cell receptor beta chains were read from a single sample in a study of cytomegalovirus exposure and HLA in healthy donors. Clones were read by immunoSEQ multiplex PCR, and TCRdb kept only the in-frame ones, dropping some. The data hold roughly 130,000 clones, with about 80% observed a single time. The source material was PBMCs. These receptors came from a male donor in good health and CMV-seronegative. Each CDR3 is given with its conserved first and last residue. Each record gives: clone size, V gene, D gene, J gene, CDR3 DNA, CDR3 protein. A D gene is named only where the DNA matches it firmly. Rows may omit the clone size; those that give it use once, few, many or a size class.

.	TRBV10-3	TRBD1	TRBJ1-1	TGTGCCATCAGTGAGGAACCCGGGACAGGGGGTAAAAACACTGAAGCTTTCTTT	CAISEEPGTGGKNTEAFF
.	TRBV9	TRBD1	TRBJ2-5	TGTGCCAGCAGCGTAGGGACAGGGCTGCAAGAGACCCAGTACTTC	CASSVGTGLQETQYF
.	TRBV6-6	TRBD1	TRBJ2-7	TGTGCCAGCAGTCCCGGGACAGGGTTCGACGAGCAGTACTTC	CASSPGTGFDEQYF
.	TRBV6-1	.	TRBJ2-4	TGTGCCAGCAGTGTGGGACACCAAAACAGTCAGTACTTC	CASSVGHQNSQYF
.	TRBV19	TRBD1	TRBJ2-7	TGTGCCAGTAGTTCTCAAACCGGGACAGGGGTACTGTACTTC	CASSSQTGTGVLYF
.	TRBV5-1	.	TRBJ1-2	TGCGCCAGCAGCCGGGGGACGGATAACTATGGCTACACCTTC	CASSRGTDNYGYTF
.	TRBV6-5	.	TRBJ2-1	TGTGCCAGCAGTTATACAAGGAGCTCCTACAATGAGCAGTTCTTC	CASSYTRSSYNEQFF
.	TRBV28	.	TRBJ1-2	TGTGCCAGCAGTTCAGGCCCCCCCTATGGCTACACCTTC	CASSSGPPYGYTF
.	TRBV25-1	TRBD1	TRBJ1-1	TGTGCCAGCAGGGCCGCACAGGGGTATACTGAAGCTTTCTTT	CASRAAQGYTEAFF
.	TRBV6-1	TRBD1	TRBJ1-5	TGTGCCAGCAGTGACCGGGACAGGGGGCTTCAGCCCCAGCATTTT	CASSDRDRGLQPQHF
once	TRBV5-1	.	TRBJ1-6	TGCGCCAGCAGCTTGGAGGGGAATTCACCCCTCCACTTT	CASSLEGNSPLHF
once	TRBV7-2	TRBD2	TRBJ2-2	TGTGCCAGCAGCGGGAGACTAGCGGGGATATCCGGGGAGCTGTTTTTT	CASSGRLAGISGELFF
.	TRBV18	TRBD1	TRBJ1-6	TGTGCCAGCTCACCACCTGTAGGACAGGGAAATTCACCCCTCCACTTT	CASSPPVGQGNSPLHF
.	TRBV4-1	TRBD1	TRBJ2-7	TGCGCCAGCAGCCAAGCCTTCCGGGACAGCTACGAGCAGTACTTC	CASSQAFRDSYEQYF
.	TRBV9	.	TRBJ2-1	TGTGCCAGCAGCGTAGCGCCAGCGAGCTCCTACAATGAGCAGTTCTTC	CASSVAPASSYNEQFF
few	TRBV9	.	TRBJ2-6	TGTGCCTCCTCTGGGGCCAACGGCCTGACTTTC	CASSGANGLTF
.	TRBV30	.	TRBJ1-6	TGTGCCTGGAATCTGGGAGTCGGTATTTCACCCCTCCACTTT	CAWNLGVGISPLHF
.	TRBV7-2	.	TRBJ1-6	TGTGCCAGCAGCTTAAGGGGCGGGAACAGAGGACCCCATAATTCACCCCTCCACTTT	CASSLRGGNRGPHNSPLHF
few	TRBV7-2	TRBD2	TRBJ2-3	TGTGCCAGCAGCCCGGGACTAGCGACAGATACGCAGTATTTT	CASSPGLATDTQYF
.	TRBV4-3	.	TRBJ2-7	TGCGCCAGCAGCCAAGACCTGTTAGCTAGCTCCGAGCAGTACTTC	CASSQDLLASSEQYF
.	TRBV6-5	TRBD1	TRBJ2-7	TGTGCCAGCTACGGGACAGGGGGGACCTACGAGCAGTACTTC	CASYGTGGTYEQYF
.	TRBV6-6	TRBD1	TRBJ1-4	TGTGCCAGCAGACCTACAGGGGGCGGTGAAAAACTGTTTTTT	CASRPTGGGEKLFF
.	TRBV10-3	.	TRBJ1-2	TGTGCCATCAGTGTAGACAGCAGAGCTAACTATGGCTACACCTTC	CAISVDSRANYGYTF
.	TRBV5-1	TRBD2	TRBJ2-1	TGCGCCAGCAGCCCCGCGGGGGGCAGCTCCTACAATGAGCAGTTCTTC	CASSPAGGSSYNEQFF
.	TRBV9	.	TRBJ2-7	TGTGCCAGCAGCGTAGGGGGAATCGGGGCTAGCGTTGGGCAGTACTTC	CASSVGGIGASVGQYF
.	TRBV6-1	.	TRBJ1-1	TGTGCCAGCAGTGAACGGGGGGGCACTGAAGCTTTCTTT	CASSERGGTEAFF
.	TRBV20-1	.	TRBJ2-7	TGCAGTGCTAGAGAGGACAGAGAGCAGTACTTC	CSAREDREQYF
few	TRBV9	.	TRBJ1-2	TGTGCCAGCACCCCTTCCAGTTCCAACTATGGCTACACCTTC	CASTPSSSNYGYTF
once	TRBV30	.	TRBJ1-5	TGTGCCTGGAGTGTGGGCCAGCCCCAGCATTTT	CAWSVGQPQHF
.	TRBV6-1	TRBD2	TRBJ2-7	TGTGCCAACGATCTTCAACTAGCGGGAAGGTACGAGCAGTACTTC	CANDLQLAGRYEQYF
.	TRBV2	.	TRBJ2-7	TGTGCCAGCAGGAGGGGGGGAGAAGGCCTCGAGCAGTACTTC	CASRRGGEGLEQYF
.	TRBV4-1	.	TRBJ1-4	TGCGCCAGCAGCCAAGCCGACAGGCTAAATGAAAAACTGTTTTTT	CASSQADRLNEKLFF
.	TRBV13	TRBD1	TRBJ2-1	TGTGCCAGCAGCTCGGACAGGGGGACCTACAATGAGCAGTTCTTC	CASSSDRGTYNEQFF
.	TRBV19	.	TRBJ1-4	TGTGCCAGTAGTATAGCGACAGCCTATGAAAAACTGTTTTTT	CASSIATAYEKLFF
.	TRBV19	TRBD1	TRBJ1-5	TGTGCCAGTAGTGGGGAAACGACAGGGAGATCTCTCAATCAGCCCCAGCATTTT	CASSGETTGRSLNQPQHF
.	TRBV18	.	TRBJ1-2	TGTGCCAGCTCACCGGGCGGGGCAGGGACCCTCTATGGCTACACCTTC	CASSPGGAGTLYGYTF
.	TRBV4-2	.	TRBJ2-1	TGTGCCAGCAGCCAAGATAATCCCCCATCCGGCGGTGAGCAGTTCTTC	CASSQDNPPSGGEQFF
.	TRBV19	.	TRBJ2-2	TGTGCCAGTAGAGGAGGGTCGGACACCGGGGAGCTGTTTTTT	CASRGGSDTGELFF
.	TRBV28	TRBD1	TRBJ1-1	TGTGCCAGCAGTTTAGGGGACAGACAAAACACTGAAGCTTTCTTT	CASSLGDRQNTEAFF
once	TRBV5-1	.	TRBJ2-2	TGCGCCAGCAGCTTGTCAGGAATAAACACCGGGGAGCTGTTTTTT	CASSLSGINTGELFF
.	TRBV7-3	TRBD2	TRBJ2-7	TGTGCCAGCAGCCCTACCCCCCGGCTCGGGGGGAGCGAGCAGTACTTC	CASSPTPRLGGSEQYF
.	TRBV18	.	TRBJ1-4	TGTGCCAGCTCACCCCCGATCCCCGTACCCCGGGAAAAACTGTTTTTT	CASSPPIPVPREKLFF
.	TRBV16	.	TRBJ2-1	TGTGCCAGCAGCCAATCGGGGGGTTACAATGAGCAGTTCTTC	CASSQSGGYNEQFF
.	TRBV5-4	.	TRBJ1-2	TGTGCCAGCAGCCCCCGCCCCCGCGTCGAAAATGGCTACACCTTC	CASSPRPRVENGYTF
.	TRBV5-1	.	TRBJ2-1	TGCGCCAGCAGCTTAGATACAGGGCTCGTCCGGCAGTTCTTC	CASSLDTGLVRQFF